Each of the 11 T cell receptor beta chains below was sequenced from the same sample in a study of cytomegalovirus exposure and HLA in healthy donors. Both 60 Vbeta primers and 13 Jbeta primers went into the PCR. Produced via immunoSEQ multiplex PCR; TCRdb's table is partial and in-frame only. The sample shows roughly 100,000 clones, roughly four fifths of them seen only once. Source material: PBMCs. The receptors were gathered from a man aged 40-50 years in good health and CMV-seronegative.

Comments on this clone: In this CDR3 the conserved last residue, phenylalanine or tryptophan, is missing, so a read error is likely. The rearrangement links TRBV15 to TRBJ1-4; maybe TRBD1 (5 bases). Trimming pared 3 bases from V and 3 bases from J, leaving 11 bases between. Per the germline V gene, CDR1 is LNHNV and CDR2 is YYDKDF (reference sequence). The CDR3 has 15 amino acids. The CDR3 region is CATSSPREANEKLFV. In DNA, the CDR3 is TGTGCCACCAGCAGTCCCAGGGAAGCTAATGAAAAACTGTTTGTT.

J is TRBJ2-6 and V is TRBV5-1; D is unresolved. The CDR3 loop spans 18 amino acids. With 0 bases removed from V and 4 bases from J, the gap between germline ends came to 17 bases. Per the germline V gene, CDR1 is SGHRS and CDR2 is YFSETQ. DNA of the CDR3: TGCGCCAGCAGCTTGGGGTCAGGCCCCTCTGTGGGGGCCAACGTCCTGACTTTC. Its translation is CASSLGSGPSVGANVLTF.

This chain connects TRBV30 to TRBJ1-6, with D uncertain. The CDR3 contains 11 residues. Trimming cost V 2 bases and J 12 bases, with 8 bases left between them. CDR1 and CDR2 (germline): GTSNPN, SVGIG (reference sequence). CDR3 DNA sequence: TGTGCCTGGAGTTCTCCGGGACCCCTCCACTTT. Translating gives CAWSSPGPLHF.

V and J are TRBV6-5 and TRBJ2-7; 13 bases agree with TRBD2. In germline, CDR1 is MNHEY, CDR2 SVGAGI. CDR3 length: 14 amino acids. The V and J ends lost 5 bases and 6 bases, in that order; junction bases with no gene match: 4. CDR3 region: CASSRGLAGTEQYF. Written as DNA, the CDR3 is TGTGCCAGCAGTAGGGGACTAGCGGGGACCGAGCAGTACTTC.

The chain couples TRBV19 to TRBJ1-3; 8 nucleotides match TRBD1. The CDR3 spans 17 residues. V shed 6 bases, J shed 1 base, and the junction held 11 bases outside the gene matches. The germline CDR1 and CDR2 sequences are LNHDA and SQIVND (reference sequence). CDR3 protein: CASRRTGIGLSGNTIYF. In DNA, the CDR3 is TGTGCCAGTAGGAGGACAGGGATCGGTCTGTCTGGAAACACCATATATTTT.

The chain uses TRBV5-3 and TRBJ1-2, with 10 bases that match TRBD1. TRBV5-3 is flagged as an ORF with uncertain function. This CDR3 has 15 residues. The J segment lost 7 bases and the V segment lost 3 bases, leaving 9 bases of the junction unmatched. DNA of the CDR3: TGTGCCAGAAGCTCGGGAGGGACAGGGGACGGTGGCTACACCTTC. Translating it yields CARSSGGTGDGGYTF.

V is TRBV7-2 and J is TRBJ2-3; tentatively, D is TRBD2 (5 bases). The CDR3 runs to 18 residues. Between the trimmed V and J ends, which lost 6 bases and 3 bases, there was a span of 25 bases. The germline gives CDR1 SGHTA, CDR2 FQGNSA. The CDR3 DNA reads TGTGCCAGCAGTCGTATAGCCGGGGATCCTAAAATAACAGATACGCAGTATTTT. Its translation is CASSRIAGDPKITDTQYF.

V and J are TRBV5-6 and TRBJ2-3; 7 nucleotides agree with TRBD2. This CDR3 region has 17 residues. Trimming at V came to 4 bases and at J to 2 bases, leaving 13 bases not matched to a gene. In germline, CDR1 is SGHDT, CDR2 YYEEEE. The CDR3 coding sequence is TGTGCCAGCAGCCCCCTTGCGGGGGTGGGATACACAGATACGCAGTATTTT. Encoded protein: CASSPLAGVGYTDTQYF.

The chain combines TRBV7-9 with TRBJ2-5; TRBD2 might be the D (5 bases). The CDR3 has 13 residues. Germline V gene lookup returns CDR1 SEHNR and CDR2 FQNEAQ (reference sequence). V was pared by 3 bases and J by 7 bases, with 12 bases between. Here the CDR3 reads CASSFSAGGTQYF. The CDR3, as DNA: TGTGCCAGCAGCTTCTCCGCGGGTGGGACCCAGTACTTC.

This clone is termed medium-sized. The chain employs TRBV5-6 and TRBJ2-1; TRBD2 aligns across 8 bases. J lost 5 bases, V lost 8 bases, and 0 bases had no gene match. Germline V gives CDR1 SGHDT, CDR2 YYEEEE. CDR3 size: 11 residues. CDR3 sequence: CARLADNEQFF. The DNA of the CDR3 is TGTGCCAGACTAGCGGACAATGAGCAGTTCTTC.

The gene calls are TRBV9 and TRBJ2-2, with a weak D call TRBD1 (6 bases). The CDR3 spans 16 residues. Trimming removed 1 base at V and 0 bases at J, with 10 bases between. Germline V lookup: CDR1 SGDLS, CDR2 YYNGEE. This CDR3 reads CASSVLGTPNTGELFF. In DNA form, the CDR3 reads TGTGCCAGCAGCGTATTGGGGACACCGAACACCGGGGAGCTGTTTTTT.